The clone carrying this T cell receptor (beta chain) was observed a single time. These data belong to a study of Tregs in tolerant kidney transplant recipients. The data were produced by immunoSEQ multiplex PCR, yet TCRdb's version contains in-frame clones alone and is incomplete. The table lists about 55,000 clones, roughly nine tenths of them singletons, with approximately 16% in the top ten. Related graft donors supplied nonmyeloablative bone marrow transplants, and mixed chimerism was transient. Unstimulated Tregs (CD4+CD25+CD127-) and CD4+CD25- non-Tregs were sorted from PBMCs. V shed 0 bases and J shed 2 bases, with 15 bases lying between them. The CDR3 sequence is 17 residues long. Germline V gives CDR1 MNHNS, CDR2 SASEGT.

V gene TRBV6-1 combines with J gene TRBJ2-3, with a tentative D call TRBD2 (5 bases). This clonotype was sampled from a human patient who received a combined kidney and bone marrow transplant. Among the T cells, some may be from the graft donor. The starting material was CD8+ T cells from blood (PBMCs), obtained 24 months after the transplant. This chain's CDR3 is CASSEAVWRAYTDTQYF. The CDR3 DNA sequence: TGTGCCAGCAGTGAAGCGGTTTGGCGGGCTTACACAGATACGCAGTATTTT.